The 14 T cell receptor beta chains listed next were all sequenced from one sample in a study of blood T cell repertoires in COVID-19 (dated by TCRdb to the early 2020s). Libraries were built with the immunoSEQ multiplex PCR assay. This is the immuneACCESS table as TCRdb keeps it, with only in-frame sequences that have V and J called. A part of the clones is gone; compared with another copy, unresolved V genes explain less than half, and the rest is unexplained. Recorded for this sample are 100,000 to 150,000 clones; about 79% of them occurred a single time. Jointly, the top ten make up over 15% of the sample. Input material: peripheral blood. The receptors come from a woman between 45 and 60 years old with acute or convalescent COVID-19.

The J gene is TRBJ1-3, the V gene TRBV9, with TRBD1 matching 8 bases. There are 16 residues in the CDR3. Per germline, CDR1 SGDLS and CDR2 YYNGEE. V gave up 3 bases and J gave up 0 bases; unmatched junction bases: 5. The CDR3 DNA is TGTGCCAGCAGCGCGAGGGACAGGAGCTCTGGAAACACCATATATTTT. This translates into CASSARDRSSGNTIYF. The full variable domain, rest sourced from reference TRBV9 and TRBJ1-3, is DSGVTQTPKHLITATGQRVTLRCSPRSGDLSVYWYQQSLDQGLQFLIQYYNGEERAKGNILERFSAQQFPDLHSELNLSSLELGDSALYFCASSARDRSSGNTIYFGEGSWLTVV.

The chain is built from TRBV19 and TRBJ1-1; TRBD1 matches 7 bases. V gave up 4 bases and J gave up 4 bases; unmatched junction bases: 9. This CDR3 is built from 15 residues. Germline V gene lookup returns CDR1 LNHDA and CDR2 SQIVND (reference sequence). In DNA, the CDR3 is TGTGCCAGTAGTAAGACAGGGCCTCCTTTCACTGAAGCTTTCTTT. This codes for CASSKTGPPFTEAFF.

V usage is TRBV7-2 and J usage is TRBJ1-2, with 10 nucleotides matching TRBD1. Germline values: CDR1 SGHTA, CDR2 FQGNSA. The CDR3 runs 14 residues. The V segment lost 5 bases and the J segment 2 bases; nucleotides outside the gene matches: 2. The CDR3 loop reads CASSRGQGNYGYTF. In DNA, the CDR3 is TGTGCCAGCAGCAGGGGACAGGGGAACTATGGCTACACCTTC.

The gene calls are TRBV28 and TRBJ2-3; the match to TRBD2 covers 8 bases. J was trimmed by 0 bases and V by 11 bases; bases with no gene match: 7. Per the germline V gene, CDR1 is MDHEN and CDR2 is SYDVKM. The length of the CDR3 is 14 residues. CDR3 in amino acids: CAGAGGPSTDTQYF. CDR3 nucleotides: TGTGCCGGGGCGGGGGGCCCTAGCACAGATACGCAGTATTTT.

The chain carries TRBV15 and TRBJ1-4; possibly TRBD1 for D (6 bases). V was cut by 2 bases and J by 8 bases, with 12 bases left in between. CDR3 size: 14 residues. The germline V gene encodes CDR1 LNHNV and CDR2 YYDKDF (reference sequence). In DNA form, the CDR3 reads TGTGCCACCAGCAGAATAACAGGGTACGAAAAACTGTTTTTT. Protein: CATSRITGYEKLFF.

There are a few counts of this clone. The chain is built from TRBV11-2 and TRBJ2-7, with D possibly being TRBD1 (6 bases). CDR1 and CDR2 from the germline V gene are SGHAT and FQNNGV. V lost 11 bases and J lost 5, with 19 bases in between. The CDR3 sequence is 13 residues long. CDR3 loop: CAGSQGQRNEQYF. The CDR3, as DNA: TGTGCCGGATCACAGGGTCAAAGGAACGAGCAGTACTTC.

The CDR3 reads CASSLGRQGDQPQHF. DNA for the CDR3: TGTGCCAGCAGCTTGGGTCGACAGGGGGATCAGCCCCAGCATTTT. The chain couples TRBV5-5 to TRBJ1-5; 9 bases are shared with TRBD1. The V and J ends lost 0 bases and 5 bases, in that order; junction bases with no gene match: 3. This CDR3 has 15 amino acids. The germline V gene has CDR1 SGHKS and CDR2 YYEKEE (reference sequence).

The chain links TRBV2 to TRBJ1-6; a weak D match, TRBD1 (6 bases). Per germline, CDR1 SNHLY and CDR2 FYNNEI. V lost 1 base and J lost 5, with 6 bases in between. The length of the CDR3 is 14 residues. The CDR3 loop is CASSEEGDNSPLHF. For the CDR3, the DNA is TGTGCCAGCAGTGAAGAGGGGGATAATTCACCCCTCCACTTT.

This clone appeared once. This chain joins TRBV7-2 and TRBJ2-2; 7 nucleotides line up with TRBD1. The CDR3 sequence is 14 residues long. Germline lookup yields CDR1 SGHTA and CDR2 FQGNSA. Germline trimming cut 6 bases from V and 3 bases from J; bases unmatched to any gene: 4. CDR3 amino acids: CASSSQGYTGELFF. Here the CDR3 DNA reads TGTGCCAGCAGTTCACAGGGGTACACCGGGGAGCTGTTTTTT.

The rearrangement links TRBV25-1 to TRBJ1-4; D may be TRBD1 (6 bases). The CDR3 length is 15 residues. CDR1 is MGHDK, CDR2 SYGVNS, per germline. V was pared by 5 bases and J by 6 bases, with 16 bases between. CDR3 DNA: TGTGCCAGCAGTCTACACAGGGCCGAGGATGAAAAACTGTTTTTT. It is translated as CASSLHRAEDEKLFF.

This chain uses TRBV19 with TRBJ1-5; no reliable D call. The CDR3 runs 18 residues. The germline V gene encodes CDR1 LNHDA and CDR2 SQIVND (reference sequence). Trimming pared 1 base from V and 4 bases from J, leaving 20 bases between. This CDR3 is CASSIAGSGLNRNQPQHF. The DNA for the CDR3 is TGTGCCAGTAGTATAGCCGGATCAGGATTGAATAGGAATCAGCCCCAGCATTTT.

Only one count was recorded for this clone. The genes are TRBV5-1 and TRBJ2-1, with 13 bases that match TRBD2. Trimming removed 3 bases from V and 7 bases from J; junction bases left unmatched: 4. CDR1 and CDR2 (germline): SGHRS, YFSETQ. This CDR3 is 15 amino acids long. CDR3 nucleotide sequence: TGCGCCAGCAGCTCACTAGCGGGGGGGAGTAATGAGCAGTTCTTC. The encoded protein is CASSSLAGGSNEQFF.

The genes are TRBV3-1 (or the pseudogene TRBV3-2) and TRBJ1-6, with 9 bases lining up with TRBD1. The CDR3 runs 15 residues. Germline V lookup: CDR1 LGHDT, CDR2 YNNKEL (reference sequence). The J segment lost 10 bases and the V segment lost 1 base, leaving 5 bases of the junction unmatched. This chain's CDR3 is CASSQVQGALSPLHF. CDR3 DNA: TGTGCCAGCAGCCAAGTACAGGGGGCTCTATCACCCCTCCACTTT.

The chain employs TRBV30 and TRBJ2-5; a possible D gene is TRBD1 (5 bases). Germline CDR1 and CDR2: GTSNPN and SVGIG (reference sequence). V was pared by 0 bases and J by 7 bases, with 15 bases between. The CDR3 has 14 amino acids. The CDR3, as DNA: TGTGCCTGGAGTGTACCGGCAGGGCGAGGGACCCAGTACTTC. Protein: CAWSVPAGRGTQYF.